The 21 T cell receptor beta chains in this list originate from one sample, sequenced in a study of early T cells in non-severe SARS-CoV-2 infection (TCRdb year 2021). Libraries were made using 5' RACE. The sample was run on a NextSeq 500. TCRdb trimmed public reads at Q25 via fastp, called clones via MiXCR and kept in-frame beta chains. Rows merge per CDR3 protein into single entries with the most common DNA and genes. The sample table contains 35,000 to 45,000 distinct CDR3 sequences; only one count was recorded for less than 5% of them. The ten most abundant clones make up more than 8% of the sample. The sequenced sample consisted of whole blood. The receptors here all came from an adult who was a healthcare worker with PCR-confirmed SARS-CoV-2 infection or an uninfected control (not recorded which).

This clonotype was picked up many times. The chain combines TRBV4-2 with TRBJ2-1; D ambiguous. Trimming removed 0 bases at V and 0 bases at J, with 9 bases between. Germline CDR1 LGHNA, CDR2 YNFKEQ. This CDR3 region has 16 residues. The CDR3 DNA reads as TGTGCCAGCAGCCAAGAAACTCGGAGCTCCTACAATGAGCAGTTCTTC. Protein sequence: CASSQETRSSYNEQFF.

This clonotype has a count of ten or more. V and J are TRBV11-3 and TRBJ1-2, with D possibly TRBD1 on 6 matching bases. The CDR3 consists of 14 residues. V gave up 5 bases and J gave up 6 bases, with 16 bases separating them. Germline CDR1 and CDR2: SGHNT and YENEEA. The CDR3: CASSPRTDYDGYTF. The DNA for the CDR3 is TGTGCCAGCAGCCCCCGGACAGATTACGATGGCTACACCTTC.

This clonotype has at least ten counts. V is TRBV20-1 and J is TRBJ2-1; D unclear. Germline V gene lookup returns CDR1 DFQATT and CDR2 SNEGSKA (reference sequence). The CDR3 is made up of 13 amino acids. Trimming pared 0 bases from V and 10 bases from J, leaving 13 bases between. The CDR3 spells CSARDPASWEQFF. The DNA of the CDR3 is TGCAGTGCTAGAGATCCGGCTAGTTGGGAGCAGTTCTTC.

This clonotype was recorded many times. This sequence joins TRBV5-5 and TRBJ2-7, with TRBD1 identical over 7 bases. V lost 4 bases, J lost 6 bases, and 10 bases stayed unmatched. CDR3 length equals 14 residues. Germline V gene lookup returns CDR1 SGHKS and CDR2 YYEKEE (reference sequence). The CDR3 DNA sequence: TGTGCCAGCAGCCTTGACTTCACAGGGGTCGAGCAGTACGTC. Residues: CASSLDFTGVEQYV.

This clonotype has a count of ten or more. CDR3 bases: TGTGCCATCAAAGGACAGGGAGGGACCGGGGAGCTGTTTTTT. This encodes CAIKGQGGTGELFF. This chain connects TRBV10-3 to TRBJ2-2; a possible D gene is TRBD1 (8 bases). V was pared by 7 bases and J by 5 bases, with 14 bases between. Germline assignment: CDR1 ENHRY and CDR2 SYGVKD. CDR3 length: 14 residues.

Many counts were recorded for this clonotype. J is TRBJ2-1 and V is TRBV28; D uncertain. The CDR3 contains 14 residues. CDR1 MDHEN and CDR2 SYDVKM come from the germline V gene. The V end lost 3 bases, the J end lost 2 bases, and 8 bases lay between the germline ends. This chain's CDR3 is CASSLVYPYNEQFF. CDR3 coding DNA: TGTGCCAGCAGTTTGGTTTATCCCTACAATGAGCAGTTCTTC.

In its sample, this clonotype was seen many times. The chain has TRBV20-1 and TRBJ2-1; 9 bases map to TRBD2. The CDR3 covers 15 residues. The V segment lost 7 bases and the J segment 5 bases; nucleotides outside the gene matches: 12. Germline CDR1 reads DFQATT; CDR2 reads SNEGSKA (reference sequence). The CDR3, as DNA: TGCAGTGTTGATCTTAGCGGGAGCGCCCACAATGAGCAGTTCTTC. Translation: CSVDLSGSAHNEQFF.

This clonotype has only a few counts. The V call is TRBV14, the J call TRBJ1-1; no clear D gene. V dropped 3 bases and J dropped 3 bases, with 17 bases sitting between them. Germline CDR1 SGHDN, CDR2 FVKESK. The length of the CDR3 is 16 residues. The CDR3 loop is CASSHSAWVVDTEAFF. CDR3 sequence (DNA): TGTGCCAGCAGCCATAGTGCTTGGGTAGTGGACACTGAAGCTTTCTTT.

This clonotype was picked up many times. CDR3 nucleotides: TGTGCCAGCAGTTTTGGCGGGAGCACAGATACGCAGTATTTT. It yields the protein CASSFGGSTDTQYF. This sequence joins TRBV12-3 or TRBV12-4 and TRBJ2-3, with D maybe TRBD2 (5 bases). The V end was cut by 3 bases, the J end by 0 bases, with 7 bases between. CDR3 length: 14 amino acids.

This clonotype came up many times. CDR3 sequence (DNA): TGCAGTGCTAGAGCGACTAGCGGGCCCGGGGCGGGCACAGATACGCAGTATTTT. Protein sequence: CSARATSGPGAGTDTQYF. This rearrangement joins TRBV20-1 to TRBJ2-3; 10 bases are a match to TRBD2. This CDR3 has 18 residues. With 1 base clipped from V and 1 base from J, the junction kept 11 bases outside the gene matches. Looked up from germline, CDR1 is DFQATT and CDR2 is SNEGSKA (reference sequence).

CDR3 sequence reads: CASSPRGGERAGELFF. Here the CDR3 DNA reads TGTGCCAGCAGCCCCAGGGGAGGGGAGCGGGCCGGGGAGCTGTTTTTT. This chain links TRBV11-3 with TRBJ2-2; D perhaps matches TRBD2 (7 bases). The CDR3 sequence is 16 residues long. The V and J ends lost 5 bases and 6 bases respectively, with 19 bases between them. Germline V lookup: CDR1 SGHNT, CDR2 YENEEA.

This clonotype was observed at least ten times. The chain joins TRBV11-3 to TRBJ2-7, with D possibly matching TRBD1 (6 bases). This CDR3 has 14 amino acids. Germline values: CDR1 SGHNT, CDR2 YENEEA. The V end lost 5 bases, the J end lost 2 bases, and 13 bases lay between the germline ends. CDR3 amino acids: CASSPTGSAYEQYF. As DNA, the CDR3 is TGTGCCAGCAGCCCAACAGGGTCAGCCTACGAGCAGTACTTC. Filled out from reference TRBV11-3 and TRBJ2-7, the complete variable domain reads EAGVVQSPRYKIIEKKQPVAFWCNPISGHNTLYWYLQNLGQGPELLIRYENEEAVDDSQLPKDRFSAERLKGVDSTLKIQPAELGDSAVYLCASSPTGSAYEQYFGPGTRLTVT.

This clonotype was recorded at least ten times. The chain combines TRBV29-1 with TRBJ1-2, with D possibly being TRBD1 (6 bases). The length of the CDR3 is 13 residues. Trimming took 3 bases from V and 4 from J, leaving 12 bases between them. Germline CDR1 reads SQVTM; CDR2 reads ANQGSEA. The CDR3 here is CSVDRGLVYGYTF. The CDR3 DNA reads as TGCAGCGTTGACAGGGGTTTGGTCTATGGCTACACCTTC. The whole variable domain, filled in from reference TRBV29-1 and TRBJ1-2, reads SAVISQKPSRDICQRGTSLTIQCQVDSQVTMMFWYRQQPGQSLTLIATANQGSEATYESGFVIDKFPISRPNLTFSTLTVSNMSPEDSSIYLCSVDRGLVYGYTFGSGTRLTVV.

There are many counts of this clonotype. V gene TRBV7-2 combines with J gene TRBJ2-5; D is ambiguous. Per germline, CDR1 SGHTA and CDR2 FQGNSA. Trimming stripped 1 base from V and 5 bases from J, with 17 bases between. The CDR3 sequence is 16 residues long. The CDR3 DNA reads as TGTGCCAGCAGCTTAGAGGCAGGATTTTTAAGGGAGACCCAGTACTTC. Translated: CASSLEAGFLRETQYF.

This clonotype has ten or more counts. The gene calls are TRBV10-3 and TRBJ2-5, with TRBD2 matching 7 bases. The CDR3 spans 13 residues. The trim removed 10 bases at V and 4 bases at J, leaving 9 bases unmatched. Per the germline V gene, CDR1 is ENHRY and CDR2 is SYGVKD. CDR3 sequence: CATSGGSRETQYF. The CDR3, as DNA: TGTGCCACCTCGGGCGGGAGTCGAGAGACCCAGTACTTC.

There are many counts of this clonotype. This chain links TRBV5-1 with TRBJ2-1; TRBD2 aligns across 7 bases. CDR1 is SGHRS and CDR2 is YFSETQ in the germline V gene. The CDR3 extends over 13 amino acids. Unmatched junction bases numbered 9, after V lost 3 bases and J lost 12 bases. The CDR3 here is CASSWALAGVQFF. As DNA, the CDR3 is TGCGCCAGCAGCTGGGCCCTCGCGGGAGTGCAGTTCTTC.

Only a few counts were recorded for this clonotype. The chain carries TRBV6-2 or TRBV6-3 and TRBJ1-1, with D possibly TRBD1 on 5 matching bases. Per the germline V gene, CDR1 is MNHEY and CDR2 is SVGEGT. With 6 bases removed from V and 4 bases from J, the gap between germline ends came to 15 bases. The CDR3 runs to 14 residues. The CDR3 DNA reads TGTGCCAGCAGCTCTACCGGGGGGAGCACTGAAGCTTTCTTT. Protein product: CASSSTGGSTEAFF.

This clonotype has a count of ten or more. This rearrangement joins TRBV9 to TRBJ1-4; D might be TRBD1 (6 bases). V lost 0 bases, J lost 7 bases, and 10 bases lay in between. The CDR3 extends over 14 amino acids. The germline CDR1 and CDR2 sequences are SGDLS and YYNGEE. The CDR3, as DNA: TGTGCCAGCAGCGTAGCGACAGGAGGTGAAAAACTGTTTTTT. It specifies CASSVATGGEKLFF.

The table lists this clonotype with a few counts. CDR3 residues: CASSGSGNTIYF. CDR3 bases: TGTGCCAGCAGCGGTTCTGGAAACACCATATATTTT. The V and J genes are TRBV7-9 and TRBJ1-3; D gene uncertain. Between the trimmed V and J ends, which lost 5 bases and 1 base, there was a span of 3 bases. CDR1 is SEHNR, CDR2 FQNEAQ, per germline (reference sequence). The CDR3 loop spans 12 amino acids.

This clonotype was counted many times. CDR3 sequence reads: CASSLWVAGPVAFF. The CDR3 DNA reads TGTGCCAGCAGTTTATGGGTCGCAGGGCCAGTCGCTTTCTTT. The chain links TRBV12-3 or TRBV12-4 to TRBJ1-1, with D perhaps matching TRBD1 (5 bases). The CDR3 is 14 amino acids. Trimming took off 2 bases at V and 11 bases at J, with 18 bases between the two ends.

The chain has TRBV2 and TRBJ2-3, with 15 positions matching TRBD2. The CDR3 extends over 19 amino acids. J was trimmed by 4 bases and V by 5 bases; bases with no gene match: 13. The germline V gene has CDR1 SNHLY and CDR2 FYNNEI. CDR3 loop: CASSLGLAGGPVFSDTQYF. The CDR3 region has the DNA TGTGCCAGCAGTCTCGGACTAGCGGGAGGGCCGGTCTTCTCAGATACGCAGTATTTT.